The next 12 T cell receptor beta chains were all read from a single sample in a study of CD8 T cells in Susac syndrome. It was with random hexamers that about 0.45 to 1 ug RNA was reverse transcribed. TCRdb used MiXCR to reprocess the immunoSEQ multiplex PCR reads, holding one entry per CDR3 protein. The table shows about 400,000 distinct CDR3 sequences, with more than 80% occurring only once. Sequenced input: CD8+ T cells from PBMCs. The receptors were gathered from a human donor with multiple sclerosis.

This clonotype was seen only a few times. CDR3 in amino acids: CASSYSDGTGELFF. For the CDR3, the DNA is TGTGCCAGCAGTTACTCTGACGGCACCGGGGAGCTGTTTTTT. This sequence joins TRBV6-5 and TRBJ2-2; D uncertain. The germline V gene encodes CDR1 MNHEY and CDR2 SVGAGI. The CDR3 loop spans 14 amino acids. The V end lost 0 bases, the J end lost 4 bases, and 6 bases lay between the germline ends.

The chain links TRBV7-9 to TRBJ2-7, with TRBD2 matching 10 bases. After removal of 5 bases from V and 2 bases from J, the junction contained 9 bases not matched to a gene. This CDR3 has 16 residues. Germline V CDR1 and CDR2: SEHNR, FQNEAQ (reference sequence). The CDR3, as DNA: TGTGCCAGCAGCGCAGAGACTAGCGGGTGGCCCTACGAGCAGTACTTC. Protein: CASSAETSGWPYEQYF.

This chain connects TRBV5-1 to TRBJ2-3; D gene uncertain. Trimming pared 0 bases from V and 0 bases from J, leaving 8 bases between. Germline assignment: CDR1 SGHRS and CDR2 YFSETQ. CDR3 size: 15 residues. The DNA for the CDR3 is TGCGCCAGCAGCTTGGGGCAGCTTAGCACAGATACGCAGTATTTT. Translating it yields CASSLGQLSTDTQYF.

The rearrangement links TRBV2 to TRBJ2-6; no definite D call. V was trimmed by 0 bases and J by 4 bases, leaving 16 bases between them. This CDR3 has 18 residues. Germline CDR1 reads SNHLY; CDR2 reads FYNNEI. The CDR3 protein is CASSEAGRTTRGANVLTF. The DNA of the CDR3 is TGTGCCAGCAGTGAAGCAGGGCGGACCACCCGGGGGGCCAACGTCCTGACTTTC.

The chain joins TRBV6-5 to TRBJ1-1, with D hard to call. This CDR3 is 15 amino acids long. V lost 6 bases and J lost 0, with 14 bases in between. From germline, CDR1 is MNHEY and CDR2 SVGAGI. DNA for the CDR3: TGTGCCAGCAGCCATTACACCTCGCTGAACACTGAAGCTTTCTTT. Residues: CASSHYTSLNTEAFF.

This chain links TRBV5-4 with TRBJ2-5; 13 bases fit TRBD2. The CDR3 runs to 18 residues. Germline CDR1 reads SGHNT; CDR2 reads YYREEE (reference sequence). The V gene end was trimmed by 0 bases and the J gene end by 0 bases; junction bases not matched to a gene: 5. The CDR3 bases are TGTGCCAGCAGCTTGGAAGGGACTAGCGGGACGTACCAAGAGACCCAGTACTTC. Encoded protein: CASSLEGTSGTYQETQYF.

This sequence joins TRBV20-1 and TRBJ1-1, with a tentative D call TRBD1 (6 bases). V was shortened by 5 bases and J by 0 bases, with 13 bases between the two germline ends. The CDR3 totals 14 residues. Per the germline V gene, CDR1 is DFQATT and CDR2 is SNEGSKA (reference sequence). CDR3 sequence (DNA): TGCAGTGCTCTTACCGGGACACTGAACACTGAAGCTTTCTTT. Residues: CSALTGTLNTEAFF.

V gene TRBV4-1 combines with J gene TRBJ1-1; no definite D call. CDR1 MGHRA and CDR2 YSYEKL come from the germline V gene. Deletions cut 0 bases from V and 1 base from J, with 6 bases between. The length of the CDR3 is 14 residues. The CDR3 nucleotides read TGCGCCAGCAGCCAAGATCCCGCGAACACTGAAGCTTTCTTT. Amino acid sequence: CASSQDPANTEAFF.

This sequence joins TRBV14 and TRBJ2-2; D not resolved. CDR1 and CDR2 (germline): SGHDN, FVKESK. V dropped 1 base and J dropped 5 bases, with 8 bases sitting between them. CDR3 length: 14 residues. CDR3 amino acids: CASSQALITGELFF. The CDR3 DNA follows: TGTGCCAGCAGCCAAGCTTTAATTACCGGGGAGCTGTTTTTT.

This chain uses TRBV4-1 with TRBJ1-6; 10 bases align to TRBD1. Germline values: CDR1 MGHRA, CDR2 YSYEKL. The CDR3 sequence is 14 residues long. The J segment lost 9 bases and the V segment lost 3 bases, leaving 2 bases of the junction unmatched. CDR3 region: CASSQTGGGSPLHF. The CDR3 nucleotides read TGCGCCAGCAGCCAGACAGGGGGCGGTTCACCCCTCCACTTT.

The chain employs TRBV30 and TRBJ2-7, with 7 nucleotides matching TRBD2. Unmatched junction bases numbered 6, after V lost 3 bases and J lost 4 bases. This CDR3 comprises 13 residues. Germline CDR1 GTSNPN, CDR2 SVGIG (reference sequence). The CDR3 loop reads CAWRGGSGYEQYF. The CDR3 coding sequence is TGTGCCTGGAGAGGTGGTAGCGGGTACGAGCAGTACTTC.

The chain links TRBV30 to TRBJ2-1; possibly TRBD1 or TRBD2 for D (5 bases each). The germline V gene encodes CDR1 GTSNPN and CDR2 SVGIG (reference sequence). This CDR3 is 16 amino acids long. With 0 bases removed from V and 8 bases from J, the gap between germline ends came to 20 bases. The CDR3 protein is CAWSVYWGRTRDEQFF. DNA of the CDR3: TGTGCCTGGAGTGTATATTGGGGACGGACGCGCGATGAGCAGTTCTTC.